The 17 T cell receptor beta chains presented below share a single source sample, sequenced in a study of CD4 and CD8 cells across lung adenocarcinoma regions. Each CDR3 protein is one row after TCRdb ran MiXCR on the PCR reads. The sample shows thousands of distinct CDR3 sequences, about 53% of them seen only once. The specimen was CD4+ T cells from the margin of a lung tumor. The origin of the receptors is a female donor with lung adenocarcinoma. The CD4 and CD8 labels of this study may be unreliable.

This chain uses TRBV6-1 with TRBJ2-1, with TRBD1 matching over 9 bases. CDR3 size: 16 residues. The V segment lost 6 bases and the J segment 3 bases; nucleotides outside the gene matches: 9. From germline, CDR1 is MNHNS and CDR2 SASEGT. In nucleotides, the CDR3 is TGTGCCAGCAGCCATACCGGGACAGGGAACTACAATGAGCAGTTCTTC. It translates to CASSHTGTGNYNEQFF.

The CDR3 loop reads CASSLSRGLLNEQFF. The CDR3 DNA is TGTGCCAGCAGTTTATCCAGGGGACTCCTAAATGAGCAGTTCTTC. The V and J genes are TRBV27 and TRBJ2-1; D might be TRBD1 or TRBD2, each matching 6 bases. Germline CDR1 and CDR2: MNHEY and SMNVEV (reference sequence). Trimming pared 0 bases from V and 7 bases from J, leaving 13 bases between. CDR3 length: 15 amino acids.

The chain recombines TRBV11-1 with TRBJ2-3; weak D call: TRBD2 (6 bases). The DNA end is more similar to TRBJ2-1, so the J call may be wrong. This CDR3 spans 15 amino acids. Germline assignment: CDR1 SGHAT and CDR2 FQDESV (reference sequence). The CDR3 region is CASSLDVYRENEQFF. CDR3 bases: TGTGCCAGCAGCTTAGATGTCTATCGGGAGAATGAGCAGTTCTTC.

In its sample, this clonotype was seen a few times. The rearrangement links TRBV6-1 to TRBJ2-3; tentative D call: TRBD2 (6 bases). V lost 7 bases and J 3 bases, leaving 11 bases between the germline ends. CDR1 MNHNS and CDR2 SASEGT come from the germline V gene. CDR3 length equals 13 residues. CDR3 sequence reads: CASMGGDTDTQYF. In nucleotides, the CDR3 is TGTGCCAGCATGGGCGGGGATACAGATACGCAGTATTTT.

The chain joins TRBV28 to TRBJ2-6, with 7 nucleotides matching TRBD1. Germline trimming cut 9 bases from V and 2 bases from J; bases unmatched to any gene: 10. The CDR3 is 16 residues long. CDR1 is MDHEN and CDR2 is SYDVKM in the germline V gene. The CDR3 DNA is TGTGCCAGTGGGACAGACGCACGCCCTGGGGCCAACGTCCTGACTTTC. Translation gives CASGTDARPGANVLTF.

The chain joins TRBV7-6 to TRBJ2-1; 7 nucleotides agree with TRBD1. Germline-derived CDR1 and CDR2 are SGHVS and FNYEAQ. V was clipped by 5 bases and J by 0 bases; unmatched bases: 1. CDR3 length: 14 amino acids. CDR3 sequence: CASSPGGSYNEQFF. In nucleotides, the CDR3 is TGTGCCAGCAGCCCAGGGGGCTCCTACAATGAGCAGTTCTTC.

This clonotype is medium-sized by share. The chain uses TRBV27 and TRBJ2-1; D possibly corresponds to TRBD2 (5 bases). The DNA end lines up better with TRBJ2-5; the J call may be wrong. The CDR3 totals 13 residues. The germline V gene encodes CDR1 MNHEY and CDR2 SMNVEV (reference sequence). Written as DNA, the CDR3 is TGTGCCAGCCGAAGCGGCTATACGTCGACCCAGTACTTC. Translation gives CASRSGYTSTQYF.

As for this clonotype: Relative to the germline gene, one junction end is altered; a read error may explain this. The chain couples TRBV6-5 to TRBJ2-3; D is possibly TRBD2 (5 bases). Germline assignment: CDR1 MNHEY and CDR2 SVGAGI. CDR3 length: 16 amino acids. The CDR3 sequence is CASSYSGAGREETQYF. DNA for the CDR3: TGTGCCAGCAGTTACTCGGGCGCCGGTCGGGAAGAGACCCAGTACTTT.

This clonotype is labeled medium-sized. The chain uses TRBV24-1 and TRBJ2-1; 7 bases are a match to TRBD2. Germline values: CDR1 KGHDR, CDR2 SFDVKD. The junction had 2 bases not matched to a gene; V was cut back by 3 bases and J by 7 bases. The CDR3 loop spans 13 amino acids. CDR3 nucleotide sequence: TGTGCCACCAGTGATGCCGGGAGGAATGAGCAGTTCTTC. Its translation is CATSDAGRNEQFF.

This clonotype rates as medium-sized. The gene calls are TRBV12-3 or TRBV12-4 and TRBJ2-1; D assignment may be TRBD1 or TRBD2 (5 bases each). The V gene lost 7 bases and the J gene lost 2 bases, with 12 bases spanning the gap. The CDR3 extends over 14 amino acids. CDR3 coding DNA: TGTGCCAGCACACGTAGGGGACCCTACAATGAGCAGTTCTTC. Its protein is CASTRRGPYNEQFF.

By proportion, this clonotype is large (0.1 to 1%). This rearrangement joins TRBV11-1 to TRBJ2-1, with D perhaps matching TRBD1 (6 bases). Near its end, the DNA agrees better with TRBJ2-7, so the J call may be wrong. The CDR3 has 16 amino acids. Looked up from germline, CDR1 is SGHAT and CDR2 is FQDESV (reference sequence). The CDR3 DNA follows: TGTGCCAGCAGCCCCGTTCGGACAGTCACTCAAGCGGAGCAGTACTTC. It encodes CASSPVRTVTQAEQYF.

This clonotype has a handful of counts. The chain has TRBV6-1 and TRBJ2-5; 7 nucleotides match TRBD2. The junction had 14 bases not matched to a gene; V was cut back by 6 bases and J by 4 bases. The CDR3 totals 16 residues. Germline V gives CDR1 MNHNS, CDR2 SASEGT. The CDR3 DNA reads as TGTGCCAGCAGGCCCTTGGGGGGGGAGGGCCTAGAGACCCAGTACTTC. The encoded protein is CASRPLGGEGLETQYF.

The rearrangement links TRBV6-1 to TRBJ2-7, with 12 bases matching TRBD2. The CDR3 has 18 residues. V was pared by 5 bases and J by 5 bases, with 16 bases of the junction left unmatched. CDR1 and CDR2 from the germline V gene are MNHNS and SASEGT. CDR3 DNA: TGTGCCAGCAGTCCCTTTACGGGACTAGCGGGCCGGGCGGACGAGCAGTACTTC. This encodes CASSPFTGLAGRADEQYF.

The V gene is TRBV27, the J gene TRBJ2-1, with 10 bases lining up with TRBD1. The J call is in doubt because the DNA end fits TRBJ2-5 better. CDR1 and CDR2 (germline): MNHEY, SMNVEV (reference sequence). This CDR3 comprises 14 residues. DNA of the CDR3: TGTGCCAGCAGCCGGGACAGGGGTCTGGAGACCCAGTACTTC. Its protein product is CASSRDRGLETQYF.

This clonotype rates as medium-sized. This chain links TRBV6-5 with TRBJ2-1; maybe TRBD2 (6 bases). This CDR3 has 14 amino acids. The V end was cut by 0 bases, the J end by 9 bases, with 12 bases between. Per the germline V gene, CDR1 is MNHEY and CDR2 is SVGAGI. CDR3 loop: CASSYSGLGGEQFF. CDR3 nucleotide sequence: TGTGCCAGCAGTTACTCGGGGCTGGGAGGTGAGCAGTTCTTC.

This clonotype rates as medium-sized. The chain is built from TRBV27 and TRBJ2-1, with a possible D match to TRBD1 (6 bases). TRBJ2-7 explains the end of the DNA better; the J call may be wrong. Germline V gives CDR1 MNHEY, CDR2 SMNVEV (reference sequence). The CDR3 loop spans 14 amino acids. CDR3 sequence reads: CASSFGRGYYEQYF. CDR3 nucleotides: TGTGCCAGCAGTTTTGGTAGGGGGTACTACGAGCAGTACTTC.

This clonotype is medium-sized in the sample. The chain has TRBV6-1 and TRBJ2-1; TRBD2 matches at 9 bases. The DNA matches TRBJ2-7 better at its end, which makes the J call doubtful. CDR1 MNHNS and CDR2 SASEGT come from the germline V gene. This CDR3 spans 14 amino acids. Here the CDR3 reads CASSEVAGAYEQYF. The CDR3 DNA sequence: TGTGCCAGCAGTGAGGTAGCGGGAGCTTACGAGCAGTACTTC.